The TCR beta chain described here comes from a study of T cell changes during pregnancy in multiple sclerosis. The CDR3 is made up of 15 amino acids. Germline V CDR1 and CDR2: SGDLS, YYNGEE. The V end was cut by 2 bases, the J end by 1 base, with 10 bases between. This table comes from immunoSEQ multiplex PCR, and its TCRdb copy is limited to in-frame clones, with some not included. The repertoire holds about 48,000 clones, approximately 92% seen once, with 0.91% in the top ten. Sequencing used CD4+ T cells from peripheral blood mononuclear cells, obtained in the second trimester of pregnancy. The TCR originated in a female donor in good health, enrolled as a control in a pregnancy study. This chain joins TRBV9 and TRBJ1-5; weak D call: TRBD1 (5 bases). The CDR3 nucleotides are TGTGCCAGCAGCGTTGGGCAGGGAAGCAATCAGCCCCAGCATTTT. It codes for CASSVGQGSNQPQHF. The full variable domain, in which reference TRBV9 and TRBJ1-5 provide the parts outside the CDR3, is DSGVTQTPKHLITATGQRVTLRCSPRSGDLSVYWYQQSLDQGLQFLIQYYNGEERAKGNILERFSAQQFPDLHSELNLSSLELGDSALYFCASSVGQGSNQPQHFGDGTRLSIL.